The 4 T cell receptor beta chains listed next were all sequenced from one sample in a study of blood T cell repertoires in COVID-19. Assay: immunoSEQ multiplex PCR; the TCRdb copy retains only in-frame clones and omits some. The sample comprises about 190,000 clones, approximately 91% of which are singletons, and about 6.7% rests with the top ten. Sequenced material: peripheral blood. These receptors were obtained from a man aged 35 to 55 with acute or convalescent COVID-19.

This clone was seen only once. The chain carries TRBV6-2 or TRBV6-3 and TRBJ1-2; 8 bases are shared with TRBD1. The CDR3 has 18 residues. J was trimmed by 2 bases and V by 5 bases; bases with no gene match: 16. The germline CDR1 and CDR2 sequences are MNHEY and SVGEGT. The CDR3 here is CASSASVARGRRNYGYTF. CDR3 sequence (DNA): TGTGCCAGCAGTGCTAGCGTAGCCAGGGGGCGCAGGAACTATGGCTACACCTTC.

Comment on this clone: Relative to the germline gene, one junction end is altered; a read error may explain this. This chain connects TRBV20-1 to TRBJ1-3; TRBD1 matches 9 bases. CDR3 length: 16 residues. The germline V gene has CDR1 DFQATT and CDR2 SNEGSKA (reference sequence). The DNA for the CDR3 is TGCAGTGCTAGTCTCCTGACAGGGGGAACTGGAAACACCACATATTTT. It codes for CSASLLTGGTGNTTYF.

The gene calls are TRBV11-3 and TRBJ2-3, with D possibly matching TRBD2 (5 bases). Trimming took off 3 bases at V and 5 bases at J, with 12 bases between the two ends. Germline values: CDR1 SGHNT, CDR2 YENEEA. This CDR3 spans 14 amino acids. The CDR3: CASSLIGSGDTQYF. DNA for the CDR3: TGTGCCAGCAGCTTGATAGGCAGCGGAGATACGCAGTATTTT.

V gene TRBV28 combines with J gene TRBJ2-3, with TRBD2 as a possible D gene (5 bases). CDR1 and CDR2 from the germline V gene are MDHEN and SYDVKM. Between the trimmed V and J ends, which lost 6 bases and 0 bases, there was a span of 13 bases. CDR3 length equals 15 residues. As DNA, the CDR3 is TGTGCCAGCAGCGCAAGCGGCACTAGCACAGATACGCAGTATTTT. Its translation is CASSASGTSTDTQYF. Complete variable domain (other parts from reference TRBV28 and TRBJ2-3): DVKVTQSSRYLVKRTGEKVFLECVQDMDHENMFWYRQDPGLGLRLIYFSYDVKMKEKGDIPEGYSVSREKKERFSLILESASTNQTSMYLCASSASGTSTDTQYFGPGTRLTVL.